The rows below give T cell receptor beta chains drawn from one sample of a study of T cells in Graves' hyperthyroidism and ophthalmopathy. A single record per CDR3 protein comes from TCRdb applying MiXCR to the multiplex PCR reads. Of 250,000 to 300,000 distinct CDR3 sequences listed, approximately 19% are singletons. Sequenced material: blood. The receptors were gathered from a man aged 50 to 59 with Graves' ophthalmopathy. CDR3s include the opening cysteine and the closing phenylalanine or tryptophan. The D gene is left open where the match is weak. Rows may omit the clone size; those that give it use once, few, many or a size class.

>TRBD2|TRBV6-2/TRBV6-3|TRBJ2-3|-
CASRQRLAGAVTDTQYF
TGTGCCAGCAGACAAAGACTAGCGGGAGCAGTTACAGATACGCAGTATTTT
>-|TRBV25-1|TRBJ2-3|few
CASRLGQGYTDTQYF
TGTGCCAGCCGCCTCGGGCAGGGATACACAGATACGCAGTATTTT
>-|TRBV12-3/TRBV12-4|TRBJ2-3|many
CASSPRLSTDTQYF
TGTGCCAGCAGTCCTAGGCTTAGCACAGATACGCAGTATTTT
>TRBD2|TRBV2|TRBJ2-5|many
CASIERAAGGGETQYF
TGTGCCAGCATTGAAAGAGCAGCGGGAGGAGGGGAGACCCAGTACTTC
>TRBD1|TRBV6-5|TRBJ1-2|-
CASSYTLTGSYGGYTF
TGTGCCAGCAGTTACACGCTGACAGGGAGTTATGGTGGCTACACCTTC
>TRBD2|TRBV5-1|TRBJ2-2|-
CASSLESSGRASAGELFF
TGCGCCAGCAGCTTGGAGTCTAGCGGGAGGGCCAGTGCCGGGGAGCTGTTTTTT
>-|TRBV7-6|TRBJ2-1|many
CASSLTGPENEQFF
TGTGCCAGCAGCTTAACGGGGCCGGAAAATGAGCAGTTCTTC
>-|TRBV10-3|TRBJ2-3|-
CAISEGSMGTDTQYF
TGTGCCATCAGTGAAGGGAGCATGGGCACAGATACGCAGTATTTT
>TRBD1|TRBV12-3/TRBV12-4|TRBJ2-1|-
CASSRGNPGQGVNEQFF
TGTGCCAGCTCACGAGGGAACCCGGGACAGGGGGTCAATGAGCAGTTCTTC
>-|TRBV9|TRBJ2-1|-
CASSPTAHEQFF
TGTGCCAGCAGCCCCACGGCGCATGAGCAGTTCTTC
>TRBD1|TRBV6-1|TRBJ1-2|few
CASNGQGANYGYTF
TGTGCCAGCAACGGACAGGGAGCTAACTATGGCTACACCTTC
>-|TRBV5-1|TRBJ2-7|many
CASSLADGSYEQYF
TGCGCCAGCAGCTTGGCTGACGGCTCCTACGAGCAGTACTTC
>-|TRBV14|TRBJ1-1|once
CASSQVQGTMNTEAFF
TGTGCCAGCAGCCAAGTCCAGGGGACCATGAACACTGAAGCTTTCTTT
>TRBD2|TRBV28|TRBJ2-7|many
CASSSSGQSYEQYF
TGTGCCAGCAGTTCTAGCGGGCAATCCTACGAGCAGTACTTC
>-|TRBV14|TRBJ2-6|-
CASSPRPGGANVLTF
TGTGCCAGCAGCCCACGACCCGGGGGGGCCAACGTCCTGACTTTC
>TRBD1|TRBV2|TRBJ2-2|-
CASSDATGANTGELFF
TGTGCCAGCAGTGATGCGACAGGGGCGAACACCGGGGAGCTGTTTTTT
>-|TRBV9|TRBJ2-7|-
CASSRGDRHTYEQYF
TGTGCCAGCAGTCGGGGGGACAGACATACCTACGAGCAGTACTTC
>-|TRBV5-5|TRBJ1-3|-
CASSPTPQGRSGNTIYF
TGTGCCAGCAGCCCCACCCCACAGGGACGCTCTGGAAACACCATATATTTT
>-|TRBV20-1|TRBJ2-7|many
CSAPRGVAVGEQYF
TGCAGTGCTCCGAGGGGGGTAGCGGTCGGCGAGCAGTACTTC
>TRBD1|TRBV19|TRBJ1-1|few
CASTPGQGRVAFF
TGTGCCAGTACCCCGGGACAGGGAAGGGTAGCTTTCTTT
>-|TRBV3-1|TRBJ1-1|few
CASSQGTDSSEAFF
TGTGCCAGCAGCCAAGGGACTGATTCTTCTGAAGCTTTCTTT
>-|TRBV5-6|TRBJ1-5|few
CASSLRRGINQPQHF
TGTGCCAGCAGCTTACGGAGGGGGATCAATCAGCCCCAGCATTTT
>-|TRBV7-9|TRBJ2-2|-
CASSPGTGELFF
TGTGCCAGCAGCCCCGGGACCGGGGAGCTGTTTTTT
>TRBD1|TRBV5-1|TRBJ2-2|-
CASSFQGDGTGELFF
TGCGCCAGCAGCTTTCAGGGGGACGGCACCGGGGAGCTGTTTTTT
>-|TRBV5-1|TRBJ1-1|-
CASSLEGGWAEAFF
TGCGCCAGCAGCTTGGAGGGGGGATGGGCTGAAGCTTTCTTT
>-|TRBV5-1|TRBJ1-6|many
CASSLGDRSSYNSPLHF
TGCGCCAGCAGCTTGGGAGACAGGAGCTCCTATAATTCACCCCTCCACTTT